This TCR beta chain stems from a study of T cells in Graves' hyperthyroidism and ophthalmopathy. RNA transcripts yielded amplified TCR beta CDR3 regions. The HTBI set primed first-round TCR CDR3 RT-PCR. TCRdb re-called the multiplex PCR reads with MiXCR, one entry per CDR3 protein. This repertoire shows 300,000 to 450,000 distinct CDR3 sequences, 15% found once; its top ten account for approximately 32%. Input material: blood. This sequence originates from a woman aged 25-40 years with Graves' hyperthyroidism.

The CDR3 sequence: CSVDISRTSGTNGEQFF. The CDR3 nucleotides are TGCAGCGTTGATATTTCCAGGACTAGCGGCACCAACGGTGAGCAGTTCTTC. This chain uses TRBV29-1 with TRBJ2-1; 10 bases line up with TRBD2. The CDR3 consists of 17 residues. V gave up 3 bases and J gave up 9 bases; unmatched junction bases: 17. Germline CDR1 and CDR2: SQVTM and ANQGSEA.